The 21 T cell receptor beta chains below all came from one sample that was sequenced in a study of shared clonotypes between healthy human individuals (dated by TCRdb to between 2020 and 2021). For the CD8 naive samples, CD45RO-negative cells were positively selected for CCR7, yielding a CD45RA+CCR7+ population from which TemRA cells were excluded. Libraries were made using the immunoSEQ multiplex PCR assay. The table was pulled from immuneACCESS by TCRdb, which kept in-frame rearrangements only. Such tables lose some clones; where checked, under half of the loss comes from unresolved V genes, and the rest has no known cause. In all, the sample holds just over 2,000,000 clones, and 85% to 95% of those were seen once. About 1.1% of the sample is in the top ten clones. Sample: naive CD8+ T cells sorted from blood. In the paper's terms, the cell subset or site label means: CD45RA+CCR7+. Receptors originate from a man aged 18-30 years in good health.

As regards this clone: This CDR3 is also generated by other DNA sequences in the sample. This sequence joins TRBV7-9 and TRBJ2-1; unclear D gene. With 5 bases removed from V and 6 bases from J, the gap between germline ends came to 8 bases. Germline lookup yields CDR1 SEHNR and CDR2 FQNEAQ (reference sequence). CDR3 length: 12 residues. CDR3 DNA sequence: TGTGCCAGCAGCCTAGGTAGCAATGAGCAGTTCTTC. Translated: CASSLGSNEQFF.

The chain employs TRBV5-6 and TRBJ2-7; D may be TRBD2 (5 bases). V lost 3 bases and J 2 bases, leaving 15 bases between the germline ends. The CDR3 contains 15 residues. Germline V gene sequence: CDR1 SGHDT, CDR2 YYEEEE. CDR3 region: CASSSVPEDAYEQYF. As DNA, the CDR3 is TGTGCCAGCAGCTCCGTGCCGGAGGATGCCTACGAGCAGTACTTC.

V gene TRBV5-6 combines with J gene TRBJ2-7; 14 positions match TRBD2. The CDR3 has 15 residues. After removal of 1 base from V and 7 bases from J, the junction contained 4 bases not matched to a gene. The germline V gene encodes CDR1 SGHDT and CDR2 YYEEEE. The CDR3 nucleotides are TGTGCCAGCAGCTTGATGGGACTAGCGGGGGTTGAGCAGTACTTC. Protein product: CASSLMGLAGVEQYF. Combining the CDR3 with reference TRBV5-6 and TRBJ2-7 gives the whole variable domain DAGVTQSPTHLIKTRGQQVTLRCSPKSGHDTVSWYQQALGQGPQFIFQYYEEEERQRGNFPDRFSGHQFPNYSSELNVNALLLGDSALYLCASSLMGLAGVEQYFGPGTRLTVT.

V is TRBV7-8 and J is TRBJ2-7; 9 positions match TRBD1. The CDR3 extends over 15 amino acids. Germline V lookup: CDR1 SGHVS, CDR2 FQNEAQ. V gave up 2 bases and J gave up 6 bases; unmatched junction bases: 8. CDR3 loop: CASSLMGQGVGEQYF. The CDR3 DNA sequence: TGTGCCAGCAGCTTAATGGGACAGGGAGTCGGCGAGCAGTACTTC.

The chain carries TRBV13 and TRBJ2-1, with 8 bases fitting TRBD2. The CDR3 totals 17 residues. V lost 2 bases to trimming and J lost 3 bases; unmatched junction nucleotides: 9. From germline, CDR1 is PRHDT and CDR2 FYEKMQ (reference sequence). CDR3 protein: CASSLRLLAESYNEQFF. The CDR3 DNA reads TGTGCCAGCAGCTTAAGGTTACTAGCGGAGAGCTACAATGAGCAGTTCTTC.

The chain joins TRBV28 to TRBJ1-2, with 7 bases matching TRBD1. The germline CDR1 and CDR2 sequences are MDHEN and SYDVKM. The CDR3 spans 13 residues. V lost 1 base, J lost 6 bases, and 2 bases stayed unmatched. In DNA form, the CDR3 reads TGTGCCAGCAGTTTATACAGGGGAAATGGCTACACCTTC. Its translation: CASSLYRGNGYTF.

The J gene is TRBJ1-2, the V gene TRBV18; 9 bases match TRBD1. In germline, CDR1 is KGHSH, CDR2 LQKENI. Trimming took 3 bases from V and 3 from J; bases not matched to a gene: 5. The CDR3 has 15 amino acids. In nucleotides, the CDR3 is TGTGCCAGCTCACCCCGACAGGGGGTGGACTATGGCTACACCTTC. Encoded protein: CASSPRQGVDYGYTF.

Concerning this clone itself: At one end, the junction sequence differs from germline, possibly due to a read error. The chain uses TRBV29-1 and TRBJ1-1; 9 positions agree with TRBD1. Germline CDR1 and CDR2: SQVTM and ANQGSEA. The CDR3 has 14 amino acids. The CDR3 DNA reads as TGCAACGTTTCGGGACAGGGACGAAACACTGAAGCTTTCTTT. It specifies CNVSGQGRNTEAFF.

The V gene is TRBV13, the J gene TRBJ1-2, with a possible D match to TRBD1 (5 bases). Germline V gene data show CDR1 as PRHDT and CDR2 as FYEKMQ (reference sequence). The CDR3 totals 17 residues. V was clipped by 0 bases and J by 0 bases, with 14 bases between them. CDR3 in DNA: TGTGCCAGCAGCTTAGGGGCAGGGTCCCTCTCTAACTATGGCTACACCTTC. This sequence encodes CASSLGAGSLSNYGYTF. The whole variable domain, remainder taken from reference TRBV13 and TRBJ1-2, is AAGVIQSPRHLIKEKRETATLKCYPIPRHDTVYWYQQGPGQDPQFLISFYEKMQSDKGSIPDRFSAQQFSDYHSELNMSSLELGDSALYFCASSLGAGSLSNYGYTFGSGTRLTVV.

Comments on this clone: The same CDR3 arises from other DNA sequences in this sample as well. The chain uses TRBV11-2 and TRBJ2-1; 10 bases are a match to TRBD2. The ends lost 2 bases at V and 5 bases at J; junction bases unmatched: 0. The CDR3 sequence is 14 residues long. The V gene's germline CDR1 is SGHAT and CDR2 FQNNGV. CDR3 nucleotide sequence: TGTGCCAGCAGCTTACTAGCGGGAGACAATGAGCAGTTCTTC. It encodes CASSLLAGDNEQFF. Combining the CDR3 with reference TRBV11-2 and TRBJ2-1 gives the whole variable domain EAGVAQSPRYKIIEKRQSVAFWCNPISGHATLYWYQQILGQGPKLLIQFQNNGVVDDSQLPKDRFSAERLKGVDSTLKIQPAKLEDSAVYLCASSLLAGDNEQFFGPGTRLTVL.

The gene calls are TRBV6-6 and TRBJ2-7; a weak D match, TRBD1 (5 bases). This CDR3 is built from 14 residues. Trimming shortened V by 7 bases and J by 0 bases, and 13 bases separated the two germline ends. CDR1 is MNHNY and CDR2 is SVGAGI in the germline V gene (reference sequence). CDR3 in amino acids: CASKRGQISYEQYF. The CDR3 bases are TGTGCCAGCAAAAGGGGTCAAATCTCCTACGAGCAGTACTTC.

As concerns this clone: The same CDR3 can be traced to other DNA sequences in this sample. The CDR3 coding sequence is TGTGCCAGCAGCTTACTAAAGGGGGCTACGGAGACCCAGTACTTC. This encodes CASSLLKGATETQYF. The rearrangement links TRBV28 to TRBJ2-5; 7 bases fit TRBD1. Germline V gene data show CDR1 as MDHEN and CDR2 as SYDVKM. Losses at the gene ends were 6 bases for V and 5 bases for J; bases not matched to a gene: 12. The CDR3 runs 15 residues.

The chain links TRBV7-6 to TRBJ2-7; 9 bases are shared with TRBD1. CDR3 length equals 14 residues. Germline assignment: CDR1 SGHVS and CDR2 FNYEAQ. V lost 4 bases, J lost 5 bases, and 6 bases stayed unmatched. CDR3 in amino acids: CASSYGQGTNEQYF. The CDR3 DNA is TGTGCCAGCAGCTACGGACAGGGGACTAACGAGCAGTACTTC.

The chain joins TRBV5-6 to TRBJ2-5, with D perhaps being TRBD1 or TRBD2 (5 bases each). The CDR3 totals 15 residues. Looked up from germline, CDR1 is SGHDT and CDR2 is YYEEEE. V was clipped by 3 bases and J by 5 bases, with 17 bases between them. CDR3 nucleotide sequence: TGTGCCAGCAGCTGGGGGTCAGGAGATTCGGAGACCCAGTACTTC. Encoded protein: CASSWGSGDSETQYF. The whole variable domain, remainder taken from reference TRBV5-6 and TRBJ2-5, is DAGVTQSPTHLIKTRGQQVTLRCSPKSGHDTVSWYQQALGQGPQFIFQYYEEEERQRGNFPDRFSGHQFPNYSSELNVNALLLGDSALYLCASSWGSGDSETQYFGPGTRLLVL.

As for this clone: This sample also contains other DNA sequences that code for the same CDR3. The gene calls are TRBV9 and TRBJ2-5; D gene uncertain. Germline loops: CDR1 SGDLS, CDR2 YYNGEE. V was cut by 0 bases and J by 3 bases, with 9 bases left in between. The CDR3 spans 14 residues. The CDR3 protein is CASSVGELEETQYF. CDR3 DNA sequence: TGTGCCAGCAGCGTAGGGGAACTCGAAGAGACCCAGTACTTC.

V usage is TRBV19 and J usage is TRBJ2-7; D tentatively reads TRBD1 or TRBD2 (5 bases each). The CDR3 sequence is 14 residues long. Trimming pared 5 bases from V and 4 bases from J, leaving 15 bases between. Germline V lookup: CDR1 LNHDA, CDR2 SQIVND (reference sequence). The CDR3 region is CASSARVGEYEQYF. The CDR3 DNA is TGTGCCAGTAGTGCCAGGGTGGGAGAGTACGAGCAGTACTTC. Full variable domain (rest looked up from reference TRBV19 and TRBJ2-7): DGGITQSPKYLFRKEGQNVTLSCEQNLNHDAMYWYRQDPGQGLRLIYYSQIVNDFQKGDIAEGYSVSREKKESFPLTVTSAQKNPTAFYLCASSARVGEYEQYFGPGTRLTVT.

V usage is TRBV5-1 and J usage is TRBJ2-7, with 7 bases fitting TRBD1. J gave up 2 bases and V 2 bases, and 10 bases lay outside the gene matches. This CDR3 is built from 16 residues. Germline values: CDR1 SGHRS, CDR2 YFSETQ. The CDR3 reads CASSFPSQGTAYEQYF. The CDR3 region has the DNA TGCGCCAGCAGCTTCCCCAGCCAAGGGACAGCCTACGAGCAGTACTTC.

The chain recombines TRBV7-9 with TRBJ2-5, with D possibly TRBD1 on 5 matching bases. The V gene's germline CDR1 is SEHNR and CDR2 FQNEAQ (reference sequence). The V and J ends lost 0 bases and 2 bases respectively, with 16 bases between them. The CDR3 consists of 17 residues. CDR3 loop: CASSLAVRVDPQETQYF. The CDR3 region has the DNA TGTGCCAGCAGCTTAGCTGTCAGGGTTGACCCTCAAGAGACCCAGTACTTC.

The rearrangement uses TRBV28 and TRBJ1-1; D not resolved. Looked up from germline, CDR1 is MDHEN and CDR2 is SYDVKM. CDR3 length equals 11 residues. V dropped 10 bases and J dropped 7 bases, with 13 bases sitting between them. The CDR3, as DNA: TGTGCCACCATAACCTGGGTTGAAGCTTTCTTT. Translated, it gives CATITWVEAFF.

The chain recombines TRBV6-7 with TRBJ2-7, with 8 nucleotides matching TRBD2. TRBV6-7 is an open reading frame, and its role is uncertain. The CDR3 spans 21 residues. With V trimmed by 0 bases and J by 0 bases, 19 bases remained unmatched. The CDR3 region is CASSYSLRGVAGSKDSYEQYF. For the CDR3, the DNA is TGTGCCAGCAGTTACTCCCTCCGGGGAGTAGCGGGATCCAAAGACTCCTACGAGCAGTACTTC.

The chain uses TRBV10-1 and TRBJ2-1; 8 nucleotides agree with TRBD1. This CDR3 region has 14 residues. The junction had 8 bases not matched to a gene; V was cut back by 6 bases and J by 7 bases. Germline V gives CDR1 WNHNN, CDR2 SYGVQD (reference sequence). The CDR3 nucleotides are TGCGCCAGCAGCCCGGACAGGGTGGATAATGAGCAGTTCTTC. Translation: CASSPDRVDNEQFF.